This T cell receptor (beta chain) was identified during a study of cytomegalovirus exposure and HLA in healthy donors. Germline-derived CDR1 and CDR2 are ENHRY and SYGVKD. The CDR3 is 15 amino acids. V was pared by 7 bases and J by 5 bases, with 13 bases of the junction left unmatched. General observations from the study: In a later analysis, at a false discovery rate of 0.05, approximately 16,000 TCR beta sequences matched HLA alleles.

With 60 Vbeta and 13 Jbeta primers, the PCR was carried out. Measured with immunoSEQ multiplex PCR; TCRdb has only the in-frame clones, and not every one. Of about 160,000 clones in the sample, roughly 85% were seen once. This clone was detected only a few times. No antigen is known for it. The sequenced sample was PBMCs. The TCR sequence derives from a young man in good health and CMV-seronegative. The chain employs TRBV10-3 and TRBJ2-7; TRBD1 aligns across 8 bases. Here the CDR3 reads CAIKNTGGYIDEQYF. CDR3 nucleotides: TGTGCCATCAAAAATACAGGGGGATATATCGACGAGCAGTACTTC.